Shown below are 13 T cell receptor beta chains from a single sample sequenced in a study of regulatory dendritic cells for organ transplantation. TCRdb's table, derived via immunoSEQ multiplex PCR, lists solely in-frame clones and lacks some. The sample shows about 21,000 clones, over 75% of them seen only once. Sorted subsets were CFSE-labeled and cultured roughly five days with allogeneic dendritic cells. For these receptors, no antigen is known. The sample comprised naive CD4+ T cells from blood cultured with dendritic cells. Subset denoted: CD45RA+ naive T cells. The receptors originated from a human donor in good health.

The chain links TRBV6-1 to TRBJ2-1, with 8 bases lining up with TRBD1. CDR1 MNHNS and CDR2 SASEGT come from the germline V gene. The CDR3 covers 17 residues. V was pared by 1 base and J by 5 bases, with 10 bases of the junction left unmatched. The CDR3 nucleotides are TGTGCCAGCAGTGAAGGCCTTATGGGGACAGGAGACAATGAGCAGTTCTTC. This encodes CASSEGLMGTGDNEQFF.

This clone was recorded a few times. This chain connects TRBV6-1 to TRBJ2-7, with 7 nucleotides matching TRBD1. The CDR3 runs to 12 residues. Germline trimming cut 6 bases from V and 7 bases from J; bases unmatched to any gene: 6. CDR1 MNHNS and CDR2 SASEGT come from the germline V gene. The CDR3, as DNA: TGTGCCAGCAGGAGACAGGGCCAGGAGCAGTACTTC. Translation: CASRRQGQEQYF.

This CDR3 is CASSPIVWLEKDEQYF. CDR3 sequence (DNA): TGTGCCAGCAGCCCTATAGTTTGGCTAGAGAAGGACGAGCAGTACTTC. The rearrangement links TRBV7-2 to TRBJ2-7; no definite D call. This CDR3 comprises 16 residues. Trimming cost V 5 bases and J 5 bases, with 22 bases left between them. The germline V gene encodes CDR1 SGHTA and CDR2 FQGNSA.

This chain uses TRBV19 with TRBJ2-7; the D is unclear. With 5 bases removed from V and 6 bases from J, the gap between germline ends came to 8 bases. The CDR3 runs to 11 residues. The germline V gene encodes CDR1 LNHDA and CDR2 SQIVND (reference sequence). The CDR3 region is CASSGIGEQYF. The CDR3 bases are TGTGCCAGTAGTGGAATAGGCGAGCAGTACTTC.

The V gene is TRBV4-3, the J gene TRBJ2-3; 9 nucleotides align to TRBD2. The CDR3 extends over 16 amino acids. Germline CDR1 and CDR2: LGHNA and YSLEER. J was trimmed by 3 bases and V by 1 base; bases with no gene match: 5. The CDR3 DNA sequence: TGCGCCAGCAGCCAAGGAAGCGGGGGGTGGACAGATACGCAGTATTTT. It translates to CASSQGSGGWTDTQYF.

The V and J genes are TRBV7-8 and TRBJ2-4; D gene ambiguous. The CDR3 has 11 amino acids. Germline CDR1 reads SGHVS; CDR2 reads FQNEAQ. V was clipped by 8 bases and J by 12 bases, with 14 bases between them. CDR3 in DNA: TGTGCCAGCGGGCCCCTCGACAATCAGTACTTC. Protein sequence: CASGPLDNQYF.

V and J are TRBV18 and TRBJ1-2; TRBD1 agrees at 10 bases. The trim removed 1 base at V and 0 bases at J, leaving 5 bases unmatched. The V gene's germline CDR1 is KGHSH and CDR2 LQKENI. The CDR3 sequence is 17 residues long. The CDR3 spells CASSPLGQGQANYGYTF. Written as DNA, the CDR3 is TGTGCCAGCTCACCACTGGGACAGGGGCAAGCTAACTATGGCTACACCTTC.

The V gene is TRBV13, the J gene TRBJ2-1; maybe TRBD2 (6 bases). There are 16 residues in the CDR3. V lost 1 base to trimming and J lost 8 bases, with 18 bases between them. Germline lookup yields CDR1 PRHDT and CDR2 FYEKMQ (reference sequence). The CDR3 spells CASSLVSGREHDEQFF. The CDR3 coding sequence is TGTGCCAGCAGCTTAGTTTCGGGTCGGGAGCATGATGAGCAGTTCTTC.

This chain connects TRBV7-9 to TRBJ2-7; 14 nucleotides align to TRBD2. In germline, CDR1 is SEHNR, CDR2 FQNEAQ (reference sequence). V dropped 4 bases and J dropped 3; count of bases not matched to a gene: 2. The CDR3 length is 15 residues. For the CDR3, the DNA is TGTGCCAGCAGCTCGGGACTAGCGGGAGTCTACGAGCAGTACTTC. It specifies CASSSGLAGVYEQYF. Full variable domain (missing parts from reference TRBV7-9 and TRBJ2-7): DTGVSQNPRHKITKRGQNVTFRCDPISEHNRLYWYRQTLGQGPEFLTYFQNEAQLEKSRLLSDRFSAERPKGSFSTLEIQRTEQGDSAMYLCASSSGLAGVYEQYFGPGTRLTVT.

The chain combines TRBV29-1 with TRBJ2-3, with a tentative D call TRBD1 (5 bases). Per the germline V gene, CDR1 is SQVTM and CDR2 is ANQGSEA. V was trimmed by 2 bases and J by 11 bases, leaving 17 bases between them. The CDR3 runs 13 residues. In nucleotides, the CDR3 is TGCAGCGTTGAAATGACAGTCCCCTCGGGGCAGTATTTT. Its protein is CSVEMTVPSGQYF.

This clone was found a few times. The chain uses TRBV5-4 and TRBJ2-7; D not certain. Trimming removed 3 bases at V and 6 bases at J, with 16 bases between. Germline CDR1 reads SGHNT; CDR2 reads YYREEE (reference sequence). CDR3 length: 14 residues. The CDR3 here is CASSSGLLSGEQYF. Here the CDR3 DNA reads TGTGCCAGCAGCTCAGGTCTTTTGTCAGGCGAGCAGTACTTC.

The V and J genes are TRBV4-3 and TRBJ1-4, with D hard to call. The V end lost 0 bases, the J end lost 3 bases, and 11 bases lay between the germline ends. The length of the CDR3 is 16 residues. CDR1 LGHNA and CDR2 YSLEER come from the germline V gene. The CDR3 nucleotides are TGCGCCAGCAGCCAAGACTTGGGGATCCCTAATGAAAAACTGTTTTTT. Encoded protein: CASSQDLGIPNEKLFF.

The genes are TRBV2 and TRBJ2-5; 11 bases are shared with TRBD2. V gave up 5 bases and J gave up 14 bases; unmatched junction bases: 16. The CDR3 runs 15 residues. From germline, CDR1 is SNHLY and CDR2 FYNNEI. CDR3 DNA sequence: TGTGCCAGCAGTAAAATAGCGGGGGGGCCGGGAGACTCCTACTTC. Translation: CASSKIAGGPGDSYF.